One and the same sample provided the 13 T cell receptor beta chains below, sequenced in a study of cytomegalovirus exposure and HLA in healthy donors. PCR amplification relied on 60 Vbeta primers (plus 13 Jbeta primers). The method was immunoSEQ multiplex PCR; TCRdb's version includes in-frame clones alone and lacks a portion of them. The table includes roughly 120,000 clones, roughly 70% detected once. Sequenced sample: PBMCs. These receptors were taken from a woman aged 40 to 49 in good health and CMV-seropositive.

The chain employs TRBV19 and TRBJ2-1; 9 bases line up with TRBD2. Per germline, CDR1 LNHDA and CDR2 SQIVND (reference sequence). V dropped 6 bases and J dropped 4; count of bases not matched to a gene: 13. CDR3 length: 17 residues. In DNA form, the CDR3 reads TGTGCCAGTAGCCCCCAGGGAACTAGCGGGCCGTACAATGAGCAGTTCTTC. It encodes CASSPQGTSGPYNEQFF.

V and J are TRBV2 and TRBJ2-1; 11 bases align to TRBD2. The germline V gene encodes CDR1 SNHLY and CDR2 FYNNEI. CDR3 length: 16 residues. With 3 bases clipped from V and 5 bases from J, the junction kept 6 bases outside the gene matches. The CDR3 is CASSDRLLAGDNEQFF. The CDR3, as DNA: TGTGCCAGCAGTGACAGGTTACTAGCGGGGGACAATGAGCAGTTCTTC. Based on the CDR3 plus reference TRBV2 and TRBJ2-1, the full variable domain is EPEVTQTPSHQVTQMGQEVILRCVPISNHLYFYWYRQILGQKVEFLVSFYNNEISEKSEIFDDQFSVERPDGSNFTLKIRSTKLEDSAMYFCASSDRLLAGDNEQFFGPGTRLTVL.

This clone was detected a few times. The chain carries TRBV7-9 and TRBJ2-3; 9 positions agree with TRBD2. CDR3 length: 15 residues. The germline CDR1 and CDR2 sequences are SEHNR and FQNEAQ (reference sequence). After removal of 1 base from V and 5 bases from J, the junction contained 4 bases not matched to a gene. The CDR3: CASSLERGVKDTQYF. The DNA for the CDR3 is TGTGCCAGCAGCTTAGAGCGGGGGGTAAAAGATACGCAGTATTTT.

V is TRBV29-1 and J is TRBJ2-1, with 9 bases identical to TRBD2. Germline values: CDR1 SQVTM, CDR2 ANQGSEA. The CDR3 runs 14 residues. V was clipped by 4 bases and J by 7 bases; unmatched bases: 8. CDR3 sequence: CSVASSSGINEQFF. In nucleotides, the CDR3 is TGCAGCGTTGCCTCGTCTAGCGGGATTAATGAGCAGTTCTTC.

The chain employs TRBV11-3 and TRBJ2-4; TRBD1 matches 7 bases. This CDR3 has 13 residues. CDR1 SGHNT and CDR2 YENEEA come from the germline V gene. After removal of 4 bases from V and 8 bases from J, the junction contained 5 bases not matched to a gene. In DNA form, the CDR3 reads TGTGCCAGCAGCTCGAGGCAGGGGGACATTCAGTACTTC. Translation: CASSSRQGDIQYF. Together with reference TRBV11-3 and TRBJ2-4, the CDR3 gives the full variable domain: EAGVVQSPRYKIIEKKQPVAFWCNPISGHNTLYWYLQNLGQGPELLIRYENEEAVDDSQLPKDRFSAERLKGVDSTLKIQPAELGDSAVYLCASSSRQGDIQYFGAGTRLSVL.

Only one count was recorded for this clone. This chain joins TRBV11-3 and TRBJ2-5; 8 bases line up with TRBD2. The CDR3 spans 14 residues. Trimming removed 2 bases from V and 5 bases from J; junction bases left unmatched: 4. Germline lookup yields CDR1 SGHNT and CDR2 YENEEA. CDR3 residues: CASSLFRGGETQYF. CDR3 in DNA: TGTGCCAGCAGCTTATTTCGGGGGGGGGAGACCCAGTACTTC.

In its sample, this clone was seen a few times. The CDR3 reads CASSSVTGGRTGELFF. The CDR3 DNA sequence: TGTGCCAGCAGCTCCGTAACGGGGGGGCGCACCGGGGAGCTGTTTTTT. The chain joins TRBV5-4 to TRBJ2-2; 8 positions match TRBD2. J was trimmed by 4 bases and V by 3 bases; bases with no gene match: 8. Germline V gene sequence: CDR1 SGHNT, CDR2 YYREEE (reference sequence). The CDR3 spans 16 residues. Full variable domain (missing parts from reference TRBV5-4 and TRBJ2-2): ETGVTQSPTHLIKTRGQQVTLRCSSQSGHNTVSWYQQALGQGPQFIFQYYREEENGRGNFPPRFSGLQFPNYSSELNVNALELDDSALYLCASSSVTGGRTGELFFGEGSRLTVL.

This clone occurred once. This chain uses TRBV15 with TRBJ1-2, with D tentatively TRBD1 (6 bases). In germline, CDR1 is LNHNV, CDR2 YYDKDF (reference sequence). The V end lost 2 bases, the J end lost 6 bases, and 10 bases lay between the germline ends. This CDR3 is 13 amino acids long. CDR3 in amino acids: CATSRQGSDGYTF. The CDR3 bases are TGTGCCACCAGCAGACAGGGGTCGGATGGCTACACCTTC.

The CDR3 region is CASSNQGGWVNYGYTF. The CDR3 DNA reads as TGTGCCAGTAGTAACCAAGGGGGCTGGGTTAACTATGGCTACACCTTC. V is TRBV19 and J is TRBJ1-2; 7 nucleotides agree with TRBD1. This CDR3 has 16 amino acids. In germline, CDR1 is LNHDA, CDR2 SQIVND (reference sequence). V shed 4 bases, J shed 1 base, and the junction held 9 bases outside the gene matches.

The genes are TRBV2 and TRBJ2-5; 10 bases align to TRBD2. With V trimmed by 6 bases and J by 5 bases, 6 bases remained unmatched. The CDR3 length is 14 residues. Germline CDR1 reads SNHLY; CDR2 reads FYNNEI. The CDR3 coding sequence is TGTGCCAGCAGATTAGGGACTAGCGTGGAGACCCAGTACTTC. Protein: CASRLGTSVETQYF.

V usage is TRBV29-1 and J usage is TRBJ1-1; D is ambiguous. V shed 5 bases and J shed 1 base, with 14 bases lying between them. Germline loops: CDR1 SQVTM, CDR2 ANQGSEA. This CDR3 comprises 14 residues. CDR3 loop: CSVRPYGQNTEAFF. In DNA, the CDR3 is TGCAGCGTTCGCCCATATGGCCAGAACACTGAAGCTTTCTTT.

This chain joins TRBV2 and TRBJ1-3; possibly TRBD1 for D (6 bases). CDR3 length: 15 residues. The V gene's germline CDR1 is SNHLY and CDR2 FYNNEI. With 1 base removed from V and 3 bases from J, the gap between germline ends came to 10 bases. The CDR3 DNA is TGTGCCAGCAGTGAAGGGGGGACATTTGGAAACACCATATATTTT. This translates into CASSEGGTFGNTIYF.

The genes are TRBV9 and TRBJ1-1, with TRBD1 matching 7 bases. V lost 1 base to trimming and J lost 4 bases; unmatched junction nucleotides: 7. CDR3 length: 15 amino acids. Germline CDR1 reads SGDLS; CDR2 reads YYNGEE. The CDR3 reads CASSVTGTASTEAFF. The CDR3, as DNA: TGTGCCAGCAGCGTAACCGGGACAGCCTCCACTGAAGCTTTCTTT. Using reference TRBV9 and TRBJ1-1 for the parts outside the CDR3, the full variable domain is DSGVTQTPKHLITATGQRVTLRCSPRSGDLSVYWYQQSLDQGLQFLIQYYNGEERAKGNILERFSAQQFPDLHSELNLSSLELGDSALYFCASSVTGTASTEAFFGQGTRLTVV.